These 14 T cell receptor beta chains came from one sample sequenced in a study of blood T cell repertoires in COVID-19. Profiling relied on immunoSEQ multiplex PCR, and the TCRdb table lists in-frame clones only, not all of them. The sample holds fewer than 200,000 clones, more than 70% seen once. Sequencing was done on a sample of peripheral blood. These receptors were taken from a middle-aged man with active or convalescent COVID-19.

The chain employs TRBV2 and TRBJ1-4; the match to TRBD1 covers 8 bases. With V trimmed by 8 bases and J by 5 bases, 4 bases remained unmatched. The CDR3 totals 13 residues. CDR1 and CDR2 (germline): SNHLY, FYNNEI. The DNA of the CDR3 is TGTGCCAGCGTAGGACAGGGAAATGAAAAACTGTTTTTT. This translates into CASVGQGNEKLFF.

The chain recombines TRBV23-1 with TRBJ2-5; D is perhaps TRBD1 (6 bases). TRBV23-1 belongs to the ORF category, with a function that is uncertain. V was shortened by 9 bases and J by 5 bases, with 22 bases between the two germline ends. The CDR3 consists of 15 residues. CDR3 sequence (DNA): TGCGCCAGTATGGGGAAACACAGGGAAAAGGAGACCCAGTACTTC. Translated: CASMGKHREKETQYF.

This chain uses TRBV9 with TRBJ2-7; D might be TRBD2 (7 bases). V was trimmed by 5 bases and J by 2 bases, leaving 17 bases between them. CDR3 length: 15 amino acids. Germline V gene sequence: CDR1 SGDLS, CDR2 YYNGEE. CDR3 sequence: CASSWGGTATYEQYF. As DNA, the CDR3 is TGTGCCAGCAGTTGGGGGGGCACTGCTACCTACGAGCAGTACTTC.

J is TRBJ2-6 and V is TRBV7-9; 9 bases agree with TRBD1. CDR3 size: 17 residues. Trimming cost V 8 bases and J 0 bases; bases outside gene matches: 8. CDR1 is SEHNR, CDR2 FQNEAQ, per germline (reference sequence). CDR3 in amino acids: CASPGTGIPSGANVLTF. The CDR3 nucleotides are TGTGCCAGCCCCGGGACAGGGATCCCCTCTGGGGCCAACGTCCTGACTTTC.

The rearrangement uses TRBV15 and TRBJ2-3; a possible D gene is TRBD2 (7 bases). This CDR3 has 16 residues. CDR1 and CDR2 (germline): LNHNV, YYDKDF (reference sequence). V lost 5 bases to trimming and J lost 6 bases, with 21 bases between them. DNA for the CDR3: TGTGCCACCAGCCCACGTATGGGGGGGGGCCCCGATACGCAGTATTTT. It yields the protein CATSPRMGGGPDTQYF.

This chain uses TRBV6-1 with TRBJ2-7; D might be TRBD2 (6 bases). The CDR3 runs to 17 residues. Per germline, CDR1 MNHNS and CDR2 SASEGT. Trimming left V 1 base short and J 4 bases short, with 20 bases between. Written as DNA, the CDR3 is TGTGCCAGCAGTGAAGGGGGCCGGCCGGGACTCCGTTACGAGCAGTACTTC. Its protein is CASSEGGRPGLRYEQYF.

The chain joins TRBV30 to TRBJ1-2; TRBD1 is a possible D gene (6 bases). CDR3 length: 12 residues. V lost 7 bases and J lost 6, with 15 bases in between. Germline-derived CDR1 and CDR2 are GTSNPN and SVGIG (reference sequence). As DNA, the CDR3 is TGTGCCTACAACCGGGACAAAGATGGCTACACCTTC. Amino acids: CAYNRDKDGYTF.

The gene calls are TRBV4-1 and TRBJ2-3; 11 nucleotides match TRBD2. Germline CDR1 MGHRA, CDR2 YSYEKL. J lost 7 bases, V lost 4 bases, and 13 bases had no gene match. The CDR3 is 17 amino acids. This CDR3 is CASSPEGLLAGVYTQYF. The CDR3, as DNA: TGCGCCAGCAGCCCCGAAGGTTTACTAGCGGGAGTATATACGCAGTATTTT.

This clone was counted a single time. This chain links TRBV2 with TRBJ1-3; 7 nucleotides align to TRBD1. With V trimmed by 8 bases and J by 4 bases, 8 bases remained unmatched. CDR3 size: 14 residues. Germline CDR1 is SNHLY and CDR2 is FYNNEI. The CDR3 here is CASQQGIGGNTIYF. CDR3 coding DNA: TGTGCCAGCCAACAGGGGATCGGCGGAAACACCATATATTTT.

This clone appeared a single time. DNA of the CDR3: TGTGCCAGCAGCGCCGGACAGGGGTCTCGAAATGAGCAGTTCTTC. This sequence encodes CASSAGQGSRNEQFF. This rearrangement joins TRBV6-2 or TRBV6-3 to TRBJ2-1, with 9 nucleotides matching TRBD1. V lost 6 bases and J lost 7; bases outside the gene matches: 10. This CDR3 is built from 15 residues. Germline V gives CDR1 MNHEY, CDR2 SVGEGT.

The rearrangement uses TRBV29-1 and TRBJ1-5; 7 nucleotides align to TRBD1. The CDR3 contains 13 residues. From germline, CDR1 is SQVTM and CDR2 ANQGSEA. The ends lost 4 bases at V and 5 bases at J; junction bases unmatched: 5. CDR3 region: CSVATGADQPQHF. CDR3 nucleotides: TGCAGCGTTGCAACAGGGGCCGATCAGCCCCAGCATTTT.

The chain recombines TRBV28 with TRBJ2-3, with 8 nucleotides matching TRBD2. Germline V CDR1 and CDR2: MDHEN, SYDVKM. Trimming at V came to 10 bases and at J to 6 bases, leaving 12 bases not matched to a gene. The CDR3 extends over 14 amino acids. The CDR3 loop is CATLYGGARDTQYF. CDR3 DNA sequence: TGTGCCACTCTATACGGGGGGGCGCGGGATACGCAGTATTTT. Combining the CDR3 with reference TRBV28 and TRBJ2-3 gives the whole variable domain DVKVTQSSRYLVKRTGEKVFLECVQDMDHENMFWYRQDPGLGLRLIYFSYDVKMKEKGDIPEGYSVSREKKERFSLILESASTNQTSMYLCATLYGGARDTQYFGPGTRLTVL.

This chain connects TRBV5-1 to TRBJ2-1; 13 bases fit TRBD2. V was pared by 4 bases and J by 2 bases, with 6 bases of the junction left unmatched. The CDR3 is 17 amino acids. From germline, CDR1 is SGHRS and CDR2 YFSETQ. Here the CDR3 DNA reads TGCGCCAGCAGCCGCACGGGGACTAGCGGGACCTACAATGAGCAGTTCTTC. Its protein is CASSRTGTSGTYNEQFF.

V is TRBV12-5 and J is TRBJ1-5; the D is unclear. Germline V gene data show CDR1 as LGHNT and CDR2 as FRNRAP. The ends were cut back, 6 bases at V and 4 bases at J, with 10 bases in the middle. CDR3 length equals 13 residues. CDR3 sequence reads: CASGRAQNQPQHF. CDR3 bases: TGTGCTAGTGGGAGGGCCCAAAATCAGCCCCAGCATTTT.